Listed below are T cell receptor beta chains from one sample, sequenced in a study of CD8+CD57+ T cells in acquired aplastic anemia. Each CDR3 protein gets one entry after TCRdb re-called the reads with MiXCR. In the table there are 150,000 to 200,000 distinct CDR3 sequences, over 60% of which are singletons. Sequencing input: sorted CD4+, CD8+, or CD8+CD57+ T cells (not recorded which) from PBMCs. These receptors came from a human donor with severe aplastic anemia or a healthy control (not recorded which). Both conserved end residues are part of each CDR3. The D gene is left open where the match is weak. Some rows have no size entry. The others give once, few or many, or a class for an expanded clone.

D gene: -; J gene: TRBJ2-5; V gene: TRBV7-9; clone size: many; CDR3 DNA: TGTGCCAGCAGCCCGCCCGGGGGCCAGCCGGAGACCCAGTACTTC; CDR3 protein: CASSPPGGQPETQYF
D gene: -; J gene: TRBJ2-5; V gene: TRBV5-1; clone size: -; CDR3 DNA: TGCGCCAGCAGCTTGGTGGGCCGACAAGAGACCCAGTACTTC; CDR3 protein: CASSLVGRQETQYF
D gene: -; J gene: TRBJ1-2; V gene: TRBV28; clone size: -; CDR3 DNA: TGTGCCAGCAGTTCCAGGGCCCGTGGCTACACCTTC; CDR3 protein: CASSSRARGYTF
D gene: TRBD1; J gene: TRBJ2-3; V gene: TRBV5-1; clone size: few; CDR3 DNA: TGCGCCAGCAGCTCCGGGACAGGGGATGCAGATACGCAGTATTTT; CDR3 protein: CASSSGTGDADTQYF
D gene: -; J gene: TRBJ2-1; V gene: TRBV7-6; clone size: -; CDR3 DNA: TGTGCCAGCAGCTCCCCTGGGGATGAGCAGTTCTTC; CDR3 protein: CASSSPGDEQFF
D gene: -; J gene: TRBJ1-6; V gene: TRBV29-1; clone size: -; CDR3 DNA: TGCAGCGTTGCCTGGGATGGTTCACCCCTCCACTTT; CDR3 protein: CSVAWDGSPLHF
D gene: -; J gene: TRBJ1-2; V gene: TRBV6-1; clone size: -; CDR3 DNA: TGTGCCAGCAGGAGACCCTCATCGGACTATGGCTACACCTTC; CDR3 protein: CASRRPSSDYGYTF
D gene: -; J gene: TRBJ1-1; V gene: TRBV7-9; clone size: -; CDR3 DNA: TGTGCCAGCACTTCCGCCGACACTGAAGCTTTCTTT; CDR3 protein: CASTSADTEAFF
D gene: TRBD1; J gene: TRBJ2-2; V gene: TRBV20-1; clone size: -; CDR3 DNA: TGCAGTGCGCAGGGACAGGGAATGAGCACCGGGGAGCTGTTTTTT; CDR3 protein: CSAQGQGMSTGELFF
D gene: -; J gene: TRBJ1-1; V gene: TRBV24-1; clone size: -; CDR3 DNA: TGTGCCACCAGTGATTTGTCGGGGGTCACTGAAGCTTTCTTT; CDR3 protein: CATSDLSGVTEAFF
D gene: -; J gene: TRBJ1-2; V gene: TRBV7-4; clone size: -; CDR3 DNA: TGTGCCAGCAGCCCCCCGACCCCCAACTATGGCTACACCTTC; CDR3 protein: CASSPPTPNYGYTF
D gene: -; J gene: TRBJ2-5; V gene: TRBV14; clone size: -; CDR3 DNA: TGTGCCAGCAGCCCCTGGGGCGTCAGTGGATGGGAGGCCCAGTACTTC; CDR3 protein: CASSPWGVSGWEAQYF
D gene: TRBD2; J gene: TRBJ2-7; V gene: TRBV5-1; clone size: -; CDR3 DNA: TGCGCCAGCAGCTTAGGGGCTAGCGGGAGGTACGAGCAGTACTTC; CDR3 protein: CASSLGASGRYEQYF
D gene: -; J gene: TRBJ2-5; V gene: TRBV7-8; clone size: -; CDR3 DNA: TGTGCCAGCAGCAGTATGTGGGAGACCCAGTACTTC; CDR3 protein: CASSSMWETQYF
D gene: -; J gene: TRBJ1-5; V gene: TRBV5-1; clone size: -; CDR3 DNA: TGCGCCAGCAGCTTGGTACCGGGTGAGAAGCCCCAGCATTTT; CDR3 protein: CASSLVPGEKPQHF
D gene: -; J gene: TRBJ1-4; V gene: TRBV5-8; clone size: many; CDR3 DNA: TGTGCCAGCAGCTTGGGACAGGCCCTCAACATTGAAAAACTGTTTTTT; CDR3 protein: CASSLGQALNIEKLFF
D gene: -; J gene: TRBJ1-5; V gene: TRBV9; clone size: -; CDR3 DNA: TGTGCCAGCAGTGCTCGGGACGTCAATCAGCCCCAGCATTTT; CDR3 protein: CASSARDVNQPQHF
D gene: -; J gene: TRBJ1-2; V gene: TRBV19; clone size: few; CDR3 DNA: TGTGCCAGTAGTCCACCACGTCCATCTAACTATGGCTACACCTTC; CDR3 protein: CASSPPRPSNYGYTF
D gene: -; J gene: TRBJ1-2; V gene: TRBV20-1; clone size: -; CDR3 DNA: TGCAGTGCCCCAGCCGGTGGGCGGATGAATGGCTACACCTTC; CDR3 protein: CSAPAGGRMNGYTF
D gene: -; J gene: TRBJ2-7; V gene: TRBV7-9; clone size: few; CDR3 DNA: TGTGCCAGCAGCTTAGAATATTGGGGGCAGGGAGGCGAGCAGTACTTC; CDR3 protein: CASSLEYWGQGGEQYF
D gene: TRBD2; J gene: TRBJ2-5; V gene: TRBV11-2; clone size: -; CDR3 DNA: TGTGCCAGCAGCTTGCCGGGGGGGGGGACCCAGTACTTC; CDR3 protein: CASSLPGGGTQYF
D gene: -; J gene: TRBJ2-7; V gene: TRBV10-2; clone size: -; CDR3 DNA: TGCGCCAGCAGTGCTTGGACAGCAGCCTACGAGCAGTACTTC; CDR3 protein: CASSAWTAAYEQYF
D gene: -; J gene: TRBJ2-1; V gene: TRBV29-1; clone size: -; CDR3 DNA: TGCAGCGTTGTTGGAGGGGCCGAGCTCTCCTACAATGAGCAGTTCTTC; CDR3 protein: CSVVGGAELSYNEQFF
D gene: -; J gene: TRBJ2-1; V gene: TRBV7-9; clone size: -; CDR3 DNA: TGTGCCAGCCGCCCTTCCCTCCCATACAATGAGCAGTTCTTC; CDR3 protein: CASRPSLPYNEQFF
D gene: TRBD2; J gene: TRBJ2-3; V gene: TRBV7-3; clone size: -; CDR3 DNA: TGTGCCAGCAGCCCGACCCCAGCGGGGGGAGCTGATACGCAGTATTTT; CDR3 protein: CASSPTPAGGADTQYF
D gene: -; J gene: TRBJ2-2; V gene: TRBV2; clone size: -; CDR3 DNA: TGTGCCAGCAGTGTTAGGACAGTGCTTGATGGGGAGCTGTTTTTT; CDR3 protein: CASSVRTVLDGELFF
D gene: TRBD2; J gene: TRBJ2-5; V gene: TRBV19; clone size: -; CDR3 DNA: TGTGCCAGTAGTATAGTGGGCGGGGGACGGGAAGAGACCCAGTACTTC; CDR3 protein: CASSIVGGGREETQYF
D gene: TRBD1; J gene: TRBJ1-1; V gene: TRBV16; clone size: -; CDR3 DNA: TGTGCCAGCAGCCAACCCGGGACAGCGAACACTGAAGCTTTCTTT; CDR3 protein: CASSQPGTANTEAFF
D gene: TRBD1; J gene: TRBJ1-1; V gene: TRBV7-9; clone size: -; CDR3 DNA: TGTGCCAGCAGCTACGCAGGGGGCAGGTCCACTGAAGCTTTCTTT; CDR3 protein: CASSYAGGRSTEAFF
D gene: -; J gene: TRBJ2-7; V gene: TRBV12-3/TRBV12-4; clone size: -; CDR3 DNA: TGTGCCAGTCAAAGGGCTAACCTCTTCGAGCAGTACTTC; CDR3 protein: CASQRANLFEQYF
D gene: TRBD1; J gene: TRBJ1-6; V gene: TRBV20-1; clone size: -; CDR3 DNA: TGCAGTGCTAGAGATCGGAGGGGGCGTTCACCCCTCCACTTT; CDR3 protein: CSARDRRGRSPLHF
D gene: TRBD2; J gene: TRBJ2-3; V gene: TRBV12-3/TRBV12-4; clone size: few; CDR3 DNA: TGTGCCGGCAACCTAGCGGGGGGGCGGACAGATACGCAGTATTTT; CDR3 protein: CAGNLAGGRTDTQYF
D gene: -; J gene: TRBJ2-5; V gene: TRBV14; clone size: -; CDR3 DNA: TGTGCCAGCAGCCCCTCAGGTTTGACCCAGTACTTC; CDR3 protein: CASSPSGLTQYF
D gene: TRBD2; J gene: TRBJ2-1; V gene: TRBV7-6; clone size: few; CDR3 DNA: TGTGCCAGCAGCTTAGAACTAGCGGGGACCTACAATGAGCAGTTCTTC; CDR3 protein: CASSLELAGTYNEQFF
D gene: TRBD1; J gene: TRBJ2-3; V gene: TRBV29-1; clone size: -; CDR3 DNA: TGCAGCGTTGAAGGAGGGGACAGTTCTAGCACAGATACGCAGTATTTT; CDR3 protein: CSVEGGDSSSTDTQYF
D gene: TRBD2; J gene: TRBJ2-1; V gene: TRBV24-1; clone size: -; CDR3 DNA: TGTGCCCCACCCGGAGGGTTGGCGGGAGCAGGCGAGCAGTTCTTC; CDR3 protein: CAPPGGLAGAGEQFF
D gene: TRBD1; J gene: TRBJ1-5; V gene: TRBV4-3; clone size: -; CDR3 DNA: TGCGCCAGCAGCCAAGAGCTAGACGACAGGGTATATCAGCCCCAGCATTTT; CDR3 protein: CASSQELDDRVYQPQHF
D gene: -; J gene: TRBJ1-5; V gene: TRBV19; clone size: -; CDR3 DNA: TGTGCCAGTAGCACCGGACACGTGCTCCATCAGCCCCAGCATTTT; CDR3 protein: CASSTGHVLHQPQHF
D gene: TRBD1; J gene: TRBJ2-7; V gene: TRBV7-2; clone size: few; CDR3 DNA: TGTGCCAGCAGCGCCAGGGGGCGGACCTCCTACGAGCAGTACTTC; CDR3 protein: CASSARGRTSYEQYF
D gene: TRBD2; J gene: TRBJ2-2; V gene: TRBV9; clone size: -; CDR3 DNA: TGTGCCAGCAGACTAGCGGGGATAAACACCGGGGAGCTGTTTTTT; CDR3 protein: CASRLAGINTGELFF
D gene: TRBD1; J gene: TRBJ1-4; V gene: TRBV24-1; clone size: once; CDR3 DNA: TGTGCCACCAGTGACCCGACAGGGCCTGAAAAACTGTTTTTT; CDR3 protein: CATSDPTGPEKLFF
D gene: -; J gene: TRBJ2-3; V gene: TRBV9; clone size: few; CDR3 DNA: TGTGCCAGCAGCGTAGGGGCAGGGAGAATTGATACGCAGTATTTT; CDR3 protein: CASSVGAGRIDTQYF
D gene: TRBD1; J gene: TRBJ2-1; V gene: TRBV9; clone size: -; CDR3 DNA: TGTGCCAGCAGCGTAGGAGGCAGAGGGACAGGGGGCCGCTACAATGAGCAGTTCTTT; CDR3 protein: CASSVGGRGTGGRYNEQFF
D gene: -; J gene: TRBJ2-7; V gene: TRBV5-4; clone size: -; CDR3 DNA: TGTGCCAGCAGCTTGTCACCGACCTACGAGCAGTACTTC; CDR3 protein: CASSLSPTYEQYF
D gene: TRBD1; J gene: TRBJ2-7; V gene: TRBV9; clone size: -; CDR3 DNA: TGTGCCAGCAGCGTAGCAACAGGGGAGTACGAGCAGTACTTC; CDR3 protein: CASSVATGEYEQYF
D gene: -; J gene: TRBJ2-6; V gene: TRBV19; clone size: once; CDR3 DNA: TGTGCCAGTAGTATCGGATTCTCTGGGGCCAACGTCCTGACTTTC; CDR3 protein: CASSIGFSGANVLTF
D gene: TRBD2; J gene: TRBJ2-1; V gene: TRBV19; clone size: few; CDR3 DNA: TGTGCCAGTCGGACTAGCGGCAACAATGAGCAGTTCTTC; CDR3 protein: CASRTSGNNEQFF
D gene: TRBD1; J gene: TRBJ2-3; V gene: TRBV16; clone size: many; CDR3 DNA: TGTGCCAGCAGCCAATCGACAGGACAGGGCTTTCCCACAGATACGCAGTATTTT; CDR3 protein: CASSQSTGQGFPTDTQYF
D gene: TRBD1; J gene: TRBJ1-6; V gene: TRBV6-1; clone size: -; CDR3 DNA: TGTGCCAGCAGTGAAGCCTGGGACAGAGATTCACCCCTCCACTTT; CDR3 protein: CASSEAWDRDSPLHF
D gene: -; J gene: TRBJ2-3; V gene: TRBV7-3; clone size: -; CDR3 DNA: TGTGCCAGCAGCTTGCCGCAGGGGGGGGGCACAGATACGCAGTATTTT; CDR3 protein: CASSLPQGGGTDTQYF
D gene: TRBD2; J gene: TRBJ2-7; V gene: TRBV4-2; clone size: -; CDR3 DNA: TGTGCCAGCAGCCAAGATCGGAGCGGGAGGGCCTCTTGGGAGCAGTACTTC; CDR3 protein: CASSQDRSGRASWEQYF
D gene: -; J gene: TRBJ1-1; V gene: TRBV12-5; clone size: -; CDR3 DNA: TGTGCCAGCAACTCGGGGTGGACTGAAGCTTTCTTT; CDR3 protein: CASNSGWTEAFF
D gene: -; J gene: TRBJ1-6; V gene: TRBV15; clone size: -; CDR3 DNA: TGTGCCACCAGCAGAGATAAAGGGTATGGTTCACCCCTCCACTTT; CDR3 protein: CATSRDKGYGSPLHF